The sequence of this TCR beta chain was determined in a study of T cell responses to AZD1222 COVID-19 vaccine. Study-wide results and limits: Mostly white British, mostly female donors; authors suggested clonal diversity may be underestimated. As reported, nearly half of all spike-specific TCRs target variant regions that are unmutated. Vaccine-related CD4 TCRs covered spike, predominating at 160-218 and 743-854.

CDR1 MNHEY and CDR2 SMNVEV come from the germline V gene (reference sequence). V dropped 1 base and J dropped 4; count of bases not matched to a gene: 4. The CDR3 loop spans 16 amino acids. TCRdb's table, derived via immunoSEQ multiplex PCR, lists solely in-frame clones and lacks some. The sample holds 190,000 or so clones, more than 70% seen once. As to this clone: No antigen is known for it.

This material consisted of peripheral blood, taken 28 days after the second AZD1222 dose. V and J are TRBV27 and TRBJ1-1; 12 bases are shared with TRBD1. The origin of this receptor is an adult who received the AZD1222 COVID-19 vaccine. The CDR3, as DNA: TGTGCCAGCAGTTTATACGGGACAGGGGGCCGCACTGAAGCTTTCTTT. As protein: CASSLYGTGGRTEAFF.